This entry is about one T cell receptor beta chain. Its antigen is unknown. V dropped 5 bases and J dropped 5; count of bases not matched to a gene: 8. This CDR3 spans 15 amino acids. Germline CDR1 reads LNHDA; CDR2 reads SQIVND (reference sequence). The sample comes from a study of early stage breast cancer tumors. Study background: About 70% of the 16 invasive tumors were ER+, PR+ and HER2-. Among roughly 12 ER+/PR+/HER2- tumors, eight were ductal, four lobular.

Points from the study as a whole: Tumors had approximately 2.6-fold higher T cell density and higher clonality than adjacent normal breast tissue. Chain pairing and CD4, CD8 or FOXP3 expression were not captured.

Only in-frame clones appear in the TCRdb table, and some are missing; sequencing was by immunoSEQ multiplex PCR. The sample records under 20,000 clones, around four fifths being singletons. The chain has TRBV19 and TRBJ1-2; 10 nucleotides line up with TRBD1. Material for sequencing was blood. This TCR was recovered from a person aged 65 to 79 with breast cancer. The CDR3 nucleotides are TGTGCCAGTAGTTCCTCGGGACAGGGGTTGTATGGCTACACCTTC. This translates into CASSSSGQGLYGYTF. Drawing the rest from reference TRBV19 and TRBJ1-2, the complete variable domain is DGGITQSPKYLFRKEGQNVTLSCEQNLNHDAMYWYRQDPGQGLRLIYYSQIVNDFQKGDIAEGYSVSREKKESFPLTVTSAQKNPTAFYLCASSSSGQGLYGYTFGSGTRLTVV.